This TCR beta chain stems from a study of CD8+ T cells in alopecia areata. Across the whole study: At a dose of 5 to 10 mg twice daily, oral tofacitinib was given to treated patients. General observations from the study: Numerous clones, expanded in lesions, remained in scalp and blood during tofacitinib.

This clone was observed at least ten times. What it binds is unknown. It was cDNA, reverse transcribed from extracted RNA, that served as the sequencing template. Only in-frame clones appear in the TCRdb table, and some are missing; sequencing was by immunoSEQ multiplex PCR. The table records 180,000 or so clones, about 47% of them present only once. The CDR3 has 16 residues. Germline values: CDR1 SGHDN, CDR2 FVKESK. V was cut by 3 bases and J by 8 bases, with 19 bases left in between. Treatment of the sample: oral pan-JAK inhibitor, 5-10 mg twice daily. The specimen was CD8+ T cells sorted from blood, collected at approximately week 51, from a patient treated with tofacitinib. The chain combines TRBV14 with TRBJ1-4, with unresolved D. This sequence was found in a human donor with alopecia areata. In nucleotides, the CDR3 is TGTGCCAGCAGCCATCACACCGGAGGTAGCGGGGAAAAACTGTTTTTT. The encoded protein is CASSHHTGGSGEKLFF. Full variable domain (rest looked up from reference TRBV14 and TRBJ1-4): EAGVTQFPSHSVIEKGQTVTLRCDPISGHDNLYWYRRVMGKEIKFLLHFVKESKQDESGMPNNRFLAERTGGTYSTLKVQPAELEDSGVYFCASSHHTGGSGEKLFFGSGTQLSVL.